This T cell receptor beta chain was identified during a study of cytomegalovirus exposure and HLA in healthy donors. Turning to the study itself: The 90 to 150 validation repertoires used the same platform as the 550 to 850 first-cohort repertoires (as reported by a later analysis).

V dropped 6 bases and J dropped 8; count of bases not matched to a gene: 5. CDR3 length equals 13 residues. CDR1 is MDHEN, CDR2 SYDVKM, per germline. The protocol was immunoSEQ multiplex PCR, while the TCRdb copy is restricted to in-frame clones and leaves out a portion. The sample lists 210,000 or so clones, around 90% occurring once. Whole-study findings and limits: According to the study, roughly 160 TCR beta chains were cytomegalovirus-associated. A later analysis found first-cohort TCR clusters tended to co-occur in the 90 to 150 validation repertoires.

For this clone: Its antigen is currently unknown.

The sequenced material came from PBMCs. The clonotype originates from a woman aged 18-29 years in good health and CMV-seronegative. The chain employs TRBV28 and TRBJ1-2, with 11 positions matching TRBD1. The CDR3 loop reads CASSRTGGGGYTF. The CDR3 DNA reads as TGTGCCAGCAGCAGGACAGGGGGCGGGGGCTACACCTTC.